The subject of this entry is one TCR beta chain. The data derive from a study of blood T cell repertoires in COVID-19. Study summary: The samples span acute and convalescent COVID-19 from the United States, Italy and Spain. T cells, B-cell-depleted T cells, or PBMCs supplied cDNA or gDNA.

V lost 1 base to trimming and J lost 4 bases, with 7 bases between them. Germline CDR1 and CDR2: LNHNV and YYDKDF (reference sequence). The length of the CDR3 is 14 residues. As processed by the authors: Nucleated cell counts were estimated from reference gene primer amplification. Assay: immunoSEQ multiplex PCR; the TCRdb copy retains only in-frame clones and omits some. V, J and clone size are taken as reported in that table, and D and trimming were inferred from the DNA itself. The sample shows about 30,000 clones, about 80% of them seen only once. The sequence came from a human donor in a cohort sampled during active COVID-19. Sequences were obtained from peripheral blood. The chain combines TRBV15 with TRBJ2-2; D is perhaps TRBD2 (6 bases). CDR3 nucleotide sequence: TGTGCCACCAGCAGAGCCGGGGGCACCGGGGAGCTGTTTTTT. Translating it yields CATSRAGGTGELFF.